A selection of T cell receptor beta chains follows, all from one sample in a study of T cells after yellow fever vaccination. TCRdb re-called the 5' RACE reads with MiXCR, one entry per CDR3 protein. Among some 350,000 distinct CDR3 sequences listed, 6.2% were seen once. The specimen was PBMCs, collected 5 days after the yellow fever booster vaccination. The receptors were gathered from a man aged 25 to 40 who received the YFV17D yellow fever vaccine. The CDR3 runs from the conserved cysteine through the conserved F or W. D genes are given only for firm matches. Size is omitted from some rows. Given values are once, few, many or a class for expanded clones.

TRBD2	TRBJ2-1	TRBV11-1	many	CASTPRTALAGLFNEQFF	TGTGCCAGCACCCCCCGGACGGCGCTAGCGGGCCTTTTCAATGAGCAGTTCTTC
.	TRBJ1-2	TRBV5-1	few	CASSFLDLNYGYTF	TGCGCCAGCAGCTTTCTGGATCTAAACTATGGCTACACCTTC
.	TRBJ2-7	TRBV20-1	.	CRARVRSHEQYF	TGCAGGGCTAGAGTAAGGTCCCACGAGCAGTACTTC
TRBD2	TRBJ2-3	TRBV11-1	few	CASSLAPSGRTDTQYF	TGTGCCAGCAGCTTAGCGCCAAGCGGGAGAACAGATACGCAGTATTTT
TRBD1	TRBJ2-5	TRBV29-1	many	CSGAGGQETQYF	TGCAGCGGGGCAGGGGGACAAGAGACCCAGTACTTC
TRBD1	TRBJ1-1	TRBV30	many	CAWSVLGQGNTEAFF	TGTGCCTGGAGTGTATTGGGACAGGGGAACACTGAAGCTTTCTTT
.	TRBJ2-2	TRBV24-1	many	CATSDLQRSAGELFF	TGTGCCACCAGTGATTTGCAACGATCGGCCGGGGAGCTGTTTTTT
TRBD2	TRBJ2-7	TRBV11-2	.	CASSSWTSENIEQYF	TGTGCCAGCAGCTCATGGACTAGCGAGAACATCGAGCAGTACTTC
.	TRBJ1-5	TRBV20-1	.	CSARENVGQPQHF	TGCAGTGCTAGAGAAAACGTTGGGCAGCCCCAGCATTTT
TRBD2	TRBJ2-7	TRBV19	few	CASSGLLSYEQYF	TGTGCCAGCTCGGGACTACTCTCCTACGAGCAGTACTTC